This T cell receptor (beta chain) was found in a study of cytomegalovirus exposure and HLA in healthy donors. General study results and limits: Later analysis suggested most CMV-associated TCR beta chains were HLA-restricted. Per published accounts, TCR beta sequences correctly predicted the HLA-A and HLA-B alleles of most subjects.

The V gene end was trimmed by 1 base and the J gene end by 8 bases; junction bases not matched to a gene: 8. There are 15 residues in the CDR3. Germline CDR1 and CDR2: SGHVS and FQNEAQ. In the case of this clone: As yet, its antigen is unknown.

With 60 Vbeta and 13 Jbeta primers, the PCR was carried out. Only in-frame clones appear in the TCRdb table, and some are missing; sequencing was by immunoSEQ multiplex PCR. The sample shows 150,000 or so clones, about 80% of them seen only once. The sequenced material came from PBMCs. The chain is built from TRBV7-8 and TRBJ1-2, with 9 nucleotides matching TRBD1. This clonotype originated in a woman aged 45-65 years in good health and CMV-seropositive. The CDR3 sequence: CASSLGGQGVRGYTF. The CDR3 DNA reads as TGTGCCAGCAGCTTAGGGGGACAGGGAGTAAGGGGCTACACCTTC. Supplemented by reference TRBV7-8 and TRBJ1-2, the full variable domain reads GAGVSQSPRYKVAKRGQDVALRCDPISGHVSLFWYQQALGQGPEFLTYFQNEAQLDKSGLPSDRFFAERPEGSVSTLKIQRTQQEDSAVYLCASSLGGQGVRGYTFGSGTRLTVV.